Listed below are T cell receptor beta chains from one sample, sequenced in a study of cytotoxic CD8 clonotypes in ibrutinib-treated CLL. Profiled with immunoSEQ multiplex PCR; TCRdb holds only in-frame clones, not every one. The sample lists around 97,000 clones; around 73% were seen once. The specimen was PBMCs, collected after 12 months of ibrutinib treatment. The origin of the receptors is a human donor with chronic lymphocytic leukemia. Each CDR3 is given with its conserved first and last residue. Only part of the rows carry a size: once, few, many, or a class if the clone is expanded.

clone_size | v_call | cdr3_aa
NA | TRBV11-3 | CASSLSPTDTQYF
NA | TRBV11-3 | CASSFLAGGGNEQFF
NA | TRBV25-1 | CASSTHTTGNLPFYTF
NA | TRBV4-1 | CASSHGANMDNSPLHF
few | TRBV7-9 | CASSLVAQGPGNSPLHF
NA | TRBV5-6 | CASSATGTGRSDTQYF
NA | TRBV2 | CAILRDRGDEQYF
NA | TRBV30 | CAWSVPWDIPAYEQYF
NA | TRBV2 | CASSIMGQATQPQHF
few | TRBV7-9 | CASRAGDEQYF
NA | TRBV18 | CASSSWDRREQYF
NA | TRBV6-6 | CASSGQTYGYTF
NA | TRBV30 | CAWKEGGSDTQYF
NA | TRBV7-3 | CASSLSGRATDTQYF
NA | TRBV5-1 | CASSYSTGANEKLFF
NA | TRBV19 | CASSANGVAANSPLHF
few | TRBV27 | CASSLRVGGVYEQYF
NA | TRBV4-2 | CASSQEISPLTGELFF
NA | TRBV6-6 | CASSRLAETSTDTQYF
NA | TRBV30 | CAWEPRQSYTF
NA | TRBV5-6 | CASSLPGTGGAYGYTF
NA | TRBV10-2 | CASSEGRGGREQYF
many | TRBV4-1 | CASSQDGGNYGYTF
NA | TRBV7-2 | CASSLNLGQPQHF
NA | TRBV7-2 | CASSPLLGGNTIYF
NA | TRBV7-6 | CASSKGQGDSHIQYF
once | TRBV6-5 | CASSYSAGGPGETQYF
NA | TRBV28 | CASSLPGSSGNTIYF
NA | TRBV7-2 | CASSWGEGPTGAFF
few | TRBV30 | CAWSRTVGGTEAFF
NA | TRBV7-2 | CASSLSGLPGLAYEQYF
NA | TRBV5-4 | CASSLDPDVVSEQFF
NA | TRBV25-1 | CASRQTGSGNEQFF
NA | TRBV6-6 | CASSQGQPFYGYTF
NA | TRBV5-1 | CASSLLAGGPQETQYF
NA | TRBV30 | CAWILDGTYYTF
NA | TRBV7-9 | CASSWNAYEQYF
NA | TRBV30 | CAWRGDSNQPQHF
NA | TRBV4-2 | CASSQDRSNEKLFF
NA | TRBV19 | CASSSIPSNQPQHF
NA | TRBV6-5 | CASRSSGGSYEQYF
NA | TRBV28 | CASSLAGSLFYGYTF
NA | TRBV28 | CASSTPSGQGVYEQYF
NA | TRBV27 | CASSPTDRDEQYF
NA | TRBV30 | CAWSRGHNEQFF
NA | TRBV6-6 | CASLQGKIDTIYF
NA | TRBV7-3 | CASSQDSTDTQYF
NA | TRBV11-1 | CASSSSSGQGYEQYF